Each of the 11 T cell receptor beta chains below was sequenced from the same sample in a study of shared clonotypes between healthy human individuals. Data came from immunoSEQ multiplex PCR; TCRdb stores just in-frame clones and leaves some out. The repertoire holds approximately 2.1 million clones, with approximately 93% as singletons. The material sequenced was naive CD4+ T cells from PBMCs. Subset in this sample: CD45RA+ positively selected. These receptors were obtained from a man between 18 and 29 years old in good health. Some clones in this sample may be carry-over from other donors' samples.

V is TRBV5-1 and J is TRBJ1-1; tentatively, D is TRBD1 (6 bases). Trimming removed 7 bases at V and 1 base at J, with 17 bases between. The CDR3 runs 15 residues. Germline V gene lookup returns CDR1 SGHRS and CDR2 YFSETQ. In nucleotides, the CDR3 is TGCGCCAGCGCCCGATTAGGGGGGAAGAACACTGAAGCTTTCTTT. Its translation: CASARLGGKNTEAFF. The whole variable domain, remainder taken from reference TRBV5-1 and TRBJ1-1, is KAGVTQTPRYLIKTRGQQVTLSCSPISGHRSVSWYQQTPGQGLQFLFEYFSETQRNKGNFPGRFSGRQFSNSRSEMNVSTLELGDSALYLCASARLGGKNTEAFFGQGTRLTVV.

With respect to this clone: The sample has other DNA sequences that encode this CDR3 too. The chain combines TRBV5-6 with TRBJ1-3, with no clear D. The CDR3 has 12 residues. CDR1 is SGHDT, CDR2 YYEEEE, per germline. Trimming removed 1 base at V and 1 base at J, with 0 bases between. The CDR3 reads CASSLSGNTIYF. CDR3 bases: TGTGCCAGCAGCTTGTCTGGAAACACCATATATTTT.

A remark on this clone: The sample has other DNA sequences that encode this CDR3 too. The rearrangement links TRBV5-4 to TRBJ2-3; D tentatively fits TRBD1 or TRBD2 (5 bases each). CDR1 SGHNT and CDR2 YYREEE come from the germline V gene (reference sequence). The CDR3 is made up of 14 amino acids. V lost 3 bases and J lost 1, with 9 bases in between. The CDR3 bases are TGTGCCAGCAGCTCCCGAGGGGGCACAGATACGCAGTATTTT. Translation: CASSSRGGTDTQYF.

The genes are TRBV30 and TRBJ2-5; 10 bases fit TRBD2. The J call may be faulty, since TRBJ2-7 better matches the DNA end. Germline-derived CDR1 and CDR2 are GTSNPN and SVGIG (reference sequence). This CDR3 has 18 residues. CDR3 DNA sequence: TGTGCCTGGAGATCTTATGGGGCTAGCGGGAGTGAATCCTACGAGCAGTACTTC. It codes for CAWRSYGASGSESYEQYF.

This clone occurred once. The chain uses TRBV5-4 and TRBJ2-1; TRBD1 or TRBD2 may be the D gene (6 bases each). V lost 3 bases and J 4 bases, leaving 23 bases between the germline ends. The CDR3 totals 18 residues. From germline, CDR1 is SGHNT and CDR2 YYREEE (reference sequence). CDR3 in DNA: TGTGCCAGCAGCTCCCGGAAGGGGGGAGGTACGGGATACAATGAGCAGTTCTTC. This translates into CASSSRKGGGTGYNEQFF.

This chain links TRBV27 with TRBJ2-2; a possible D gene is TRBD1 (6 bases). The CDR3 is made up of 15 amino acids. Germline assignment: CDR1 MNHEY and CDR2 SMNVEV (reference sequence). V was pared by 6 bases and J by 0 bases, with 11 bases between. The chain's CDR3 is CASRWDTANTGELFF. Here the CDR3 DNA reads TGTGCCAGCAGGTGGGACACCGCGAACACCGGGGAGCTGTTTTTT.

This chain links TRBV5-1 with TRBJ2-3; 11 nucleotides align to TRBD2. Trimming removed 3 bases from V and 4 bases from J; junction bases left unmatched: 7. Germline CDR1 SGHRS, CDR2 YFSETQ. The CDR3 length is 16 residues. The CDR3 DNA sequence: TGCGCCAGCAGCTCGAGACTAGCGGGAACCCCAGATACGCAGTATTTT. Its translation is CASSSRLAGTPDTQYF.

This sequence joins TRBV6-1 and TRBJ2-1; 10 nucleotides align to TRBD2. CDR1 and CDR2 from the germline V gene are MNHNS and SASEGT. CDR3 length: 14 residues. J lost 6 bases, V lost 3 bases, and 2 bases had no gene match. The CDR3 loop reads CASSDSSGSNEQFF. Written as DNA, the CDR3 is TGTGCCAGCAGTGACTCTAGCGGGAGCAATGAGCAGTTCTTC.

V usage is TRBV30 and J usage is TRBJ1-1; D call uncertain. CDR3 length: 15 amino acids. Trimming stripped 0 bases from V and 0 bases from J, with 11 bases between. The germline gives CDR1 GTSNPN, CDR2 SVGIG (reference sequence). The CDR3 region has the DNA TGTGCCTGGAGTGTGGGTTTAAACATGAACACTGAAGCTTTCTTT. Amino acids: CAWSVGLNMNTEAFF.

The chain carries TRBV9 and TRBJ2-7, with TRBD2 matching 11 bases. CDR1 is SGDLS, CDR2 YYNGEE, per germline. V was clipped by 4 bases and J by 0 bases; unmatched bases: 6. This CDR3 has 16 amino acids. CDR3 region: CASSPGTSGDSYEQYF. CDR3 DNA sequence: TGTGCCAGCAGCCCGGGGACTAGCGGAGACTCCTACGAGCAGTACTTC.

This clone has more than one count but fewer than ten. This chain uses TRBV19 with TRBJ1-5; 10 bases agree with TRBD1. The CDR3 spans 16 residues. The V gene's germline CDR1 is LNHDA and CDR2 SQIVND (reference sequence). V lost 4 bases, J lost 2 bases, and 5 bases stayed unmatched. CDR3 sequence: CASSTTGGDGNQPQHF. Here the CDR3 DNA reads TGTGCCAGTAGTACGACAGGGGGCGATGGCAATCAGCCCCAGCATTTT.